The sequence of this T cell receptor (beta chain) was determined in a study of T cell clones after liver transplantation. In germline, CDR1 is MDHEN, CDR2 SYDVKM. V lost 3 bases and J lost 4; bases outside the gene matches: 3. This CDR3 is 15 amino acids long. Using immunoSEQ multiplex PCR, the repertoire was profiled, and TCRdb retains in-frame clones only, with some absent. The table lists 70,000 or so clones, roughly nine tenths of them singletons. This clone came up once. The origin of this receptor is a human donor who received a liver transplant. The chain couples TRBV28 to TRBJ2-1; TRBD2 agrees at 10 bases. The sequencing here drew on CD4+ T cells from blood, taken before liver transplant. The CDR3 loop reads CASSFTSGAYNEQFF. CDR3 sequence (DNA): TGTGCCAGCAGTTTTACTAGCGGGGCATACAATGAGCAGTTCTTC.